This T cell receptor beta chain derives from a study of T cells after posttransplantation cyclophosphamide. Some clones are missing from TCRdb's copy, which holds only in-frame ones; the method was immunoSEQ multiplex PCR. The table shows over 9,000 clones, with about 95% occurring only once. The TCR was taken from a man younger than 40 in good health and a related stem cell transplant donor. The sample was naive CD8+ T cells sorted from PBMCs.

CDR3 bases: TGTGCCAGCAGTGACGTAGGGGCAGCGGGGGGATCAGAGACCCAGTACTTC. Translation gives CASSDVGAAGGSETQYF. The chain couples TRBV27 to TRBJ2-5; TRBD2 matches at 9 bases. The J segment lost 4 bases and the V segment lost 5 bases, leaving 14 bases of the junction unmatched. The germline CDR1 and CDR2 sequences are MNHEY and SMNVEV (reference sequence). The CDR3 spans 17 residues.